Each of the 25 T cell receptor beta chains below was sequenced from the same sample in a study of shared clonotypes between healthy human individuals (dated by TCRdb to 2020 to 2022). Library preparation employed the immunoSEQ multiplex PCR assay. Held by TCRdb, this immuneACCESS table contains in-frame sequences only and omits some clones. Under half of the omission traces to an unresolved V gene where checked; the cause of the rest is unknown. This sample holds a few million clones; just over 90% were observed only once. Approximately 0.4% of the sample belongs to the ten largest clones. Sequences were obtained from naive CD4+ T cells from PBMCs. What the cell subset or site label conveys for this sample: CD45RA+ positively selected. All receptors come from a man aged 18 to 29 in good health. Some clones in this sample may be carry-over from other donors' samples.

The chain joins TRBV28 to TRBJ1-2; 8 bases map to TRBD1. CDR1 and CDR2 from the germline V gene are MDHEN and SYDVKM. J lost 4 bases, V lost 5 bases, and 3 bases had no gene match. The CDR3 is 13 residues long. The CDR3: CASSPRGLYGYTF. The CDR3, as DNA: TGTGCCAGCAGTCCCAGGGGGCTCTATGGCTACACCTTC.

The V gene is TRBV7-7, the J gene TRBJ2-1, with D possibly TRBD2 on 5 matching bases. Germline V gene data show CDR1 as SSHAT and CDR2 as FNYEAQ (reference sequence). V dropped 5 bases and J dropped 0 bases, with 11 bases sitting between them. The CDR3 has 15 residues. This chain's CDR3 is CASSQSGSSYNEQFF. DNA for the CDR3: TGTGCCAGCAGCCAAAGCGGAAGCTCCTACAATGAGCAGTTCTTC.

The chain has TRBV1 and TRBJ2-1; the D call of TRBD1 is as the table states it, not checked on the DNA. TRBV1 is noted as a pseudogene. The CDR3 extends over 17 amino acids. CDR3 DNA sequence: TGCACCAGCAGCCCCGGGACCGGGACAGAGATTGACAATGAGCAGTTCTTC. Translating gives CTSSPGTGTEIDNEQFF.

With respect to this clone: The sample contains more than one DNA sequence encoding this CDR3. The rearrangement links TRBV18 to TRBJ2-1, with D unclear. This CDR3 contains 13 residues. Between the trimmed V and J ends, which lost 3 bases and 8 bases, there was a span of 11 bases. Germline V gene sequence: CDR1 KGHSH, CDR2 LQKENI. This chain's CDR3 is CASSPRSGDEQFF. The CDR3 DNA is TGTGCCAGCTCACCGAGGTCTGGGGATGAGCAGTTCTTC.

This sequence joins TRBV5-1 and TRBJ2-2; the D gene could be TRBD1 or TRBD2 (6 bases each). Looked up from germline, CDR1 is SGHRS and CDR2 is YFSETQ. The CDR3 is 18 residues long. V lost 1 base and J lost 0, with 16 bases in between. CDR3 region: CASSLRVGGRTNTGELFF. CDR3 DNA sequence: TGCGCCAGCAGCTTGAGGGTGGGGGGCCGCACGAACACCGGGGAGCTGTTTTTT.

CDR3 bases: TGTGCCAGCAGCGTAGGGGCAGCCCCAGCCTACAATGAGCAGTTCTTC. It specifies CASSVGAAPAYNEQFF. This rearrangement joins TRBV9 to TRBJ2-1; D is undetermined. The V gene's germline CDR1 is SGDLS and CDR2 YYNGEE. The CDR3 length is 16 residues. Trimming removed 0 bases at V and 2 bases at J, with 12 bases between. Full variable domain (missing parts from reference TRBV9 and TRBJ2-1): DSGVTQTPKHLITATGQRVTLRCSPRSGDLSVYWYQQSLDQGLQFLIQYYNGEERAKGNILERFSAQQFPDLHSELNLSSLELGDSALYFCASSVGAAPAYNEQFFGPGTRLTVL.

The J gene is TRBJ2-1, the V gene TRBV2, with no clear D. Looked up from germline, CDR1 is SNHLY and CDR2 is FYNNEI. This CDR3 has 17 residues. V lost 3 bases and J lost 0, with 15 bases in between. CDR3 loop: CASSDLTGARSYNEQFF. DNA of the CDR3: TGTGCCAGCAGTGATTTAACGGGCGCCCGCTCCTACAATGAGCAGTTCTTC.

The rearrangement uses TRBV27 and TRBJ2-7; D uncertain. The V gene lost 7 bases and the J gene lost 2 bases, with 12 bases spanning the gap. Germline CDR1 MNHEY, CDR2 SMNVEV (reference sequence). The CDR3 loop spans 13 amino acids. The DNA for the CDR3 is TGTGCCAGCACCTTGCCCGGGCCCTACGAGCAGTACTTC. It yields the protein CASTLPGPYEQYF.

This clone appeared a single time. This sample also contains other DNA sequences that code for the same CDR3. The chain couples TRBV5-1 to TRBJ2-1; 7 bases line up with TRBD2. Trimming took 3 bases from V and 0 from J; bases not matched to a gene: 0. The CDR3 spans 14 residues. From germline, CDR1 is SGHRS and CDR2 YFSETQ. CDR3 DNA: TGCGCCAGCAGCTCTAGCGGCTCCTACAATGAGCAGTTCTTC. It yields the protein CASSSSGSYNEQFF.

This rearrangement joins TRBV5-1 to TRBJ2-1, with D perhaps matching TRBD2 (6 bases). V dropped 1 base and J dropped 5 bases, with 13 bases sitting between them. The germline gives CDR1 SGHRS, CDR2 YFSETQ. This CDR3 spans 15 amino acids. The CDR3 protein is CASSLTGEWHNEQFF. The CDR3 DNA is TGCGCCAGCAGCTTGACGGGGGAGTGGCACAATGAGCAGTTCTTC.

About this clone: In the same sample, other DNA sequences code for this CDR3. This chain uses TRBV28 with TRBJ1-5; D remains unclear. The V gene lost 3 bases and the J gene lost 7 bases, with 7 bases spanning the gap. This CDR3 is 12 amino acids long. CDR1 is MDHEN and CDR2 is SYDVKM in the germline V gene. The DNA for the CDR3 is TGTGCCAGCAGTTTGTCTTACCAGCCCCAGCATTTT. It is translated as CASSLSYQPQHF.

This clone was detected only a few times. The chain couples TRBV28 to TRBJ1-5; D call uncertain. V lost 6 bases and J 6 bases, leaving 21 bases between the germline ends. The CDR3 totals 16 residues. Germline values: CDR1 MDHEN, CDR2 SYDVKM. Written as DNA, the CDR3 is TGTGCCAGCAGCCCCCCCACGGGAGGGTATGGTCAGCCCCAGCATTTT. It translates to CASSPPTGGYGQPQHF.

This chain uses TRBV28 with TRBJ2-3; 8 bases agree with TRBD2. This CDR3 is 15 amino acids long. Germline V gives CDR1 MDHEN, CDR2 SYDVKM. V was clipped by 3 bases and J by 0 bases; unmatched bases: 2. CDR3 loop: CASSFGGRSTDTQYF. The CDR3 DNA follows: TGTGCCAGCAGTTTCGGCGGGAGGAGCACAGATACGCAGTATTTT.

This sequence joins TRBV5-4 and TRBJ2-2; D ambiguous. Trimming took 2 bases from V and 6 from J, leaving 8 bases between them. CDR3 length: 13 amino acids. Germline lookup yields CDR1 SGHNT and CDR2 YYREEE (reference sequence). The CDR3 protein is CASSFLGPGELFF. As DNA, the CDR3 is TGTGCCAGCAGCTTTTTGGGTCCCGGGGAGCTGTTTTTT.

The chain combines TRBV19 with TRBJ2-7; TRBD2 matches 10 bases. Germline values: CDR1 LNHDA, CDR2 SQIVND (reference sequence). The CDR3 totals 18 residues. V trimming: 3 bases; J trimming: 2 bases; junction bases outside the gene matches: 13. In DNA form, the CDR3 reads TGTGCCAGTAGTATTAACATACGAGGACTAGCGGTTCCCTACGAGCAGTACTTC. Translating gives CASSINIRGLAVPYEQYF.

This chain links TRBV9 with TRBJ2-5, with 8 nucleotides matching TRBD2. The germline V gene encodes CDR1 SGDLS and CDR2 YYNGEE. The CDR3 loop spans 15 amino acids. The V segment lost 4 bases and the J segment 7 bases; nucleotides outside the gene matches: 12. In DNA, the CDR3 is TGTGCCAGCAGCCCAAGCCCGGTTGCGGGGGGGACCCAGTACTTC. Residues: CASSPSPVAGGTQYF.

The DNA of the CDR3 is TGTGCCAGCAGCACCCAAACTGGAGTGCAGAACTATGGCTACACCTTC. This translates into CASSTQTGVQNYGYTF. The chain has TRBV7-2 and TRBJ1-2; D is undetermined. The V gene's germline CDR1 is SGHTA and CDR2 FQGNSA. This CDR3 is 16 amino acids long. V was shortened by 5 bases and J by 2 bases, with 18 bases between the two germline ends.

The rearrangement joins TRBV5-1 to TRBJ2-3, with 11 bases identical to TRBD2. From germline, CDR1 is SGHRS and CDR2 YFSETQ. V lost 4 bases and J lost 3; bases outside the gene matches: 7. This CDR3 is 16 amino acids long. CDR3 residues: CASSPSSGRVTDTQYF. In nucleotides, the CDR3 is TGCGCCAGCAGCCCCAGTAGCGGGAGGGTAACAGATACGCAGTATTTT.

This chain joins TRBV7-6 and TRBJ1-5, with D uncertain. The length of the CDR3 is 13 residues. Germline V gives CDR1 SGHVS, CDR2 FNYEAQ. Trimming took off 1 base at V and 7 bases at J, with 8 bases between the two ends. The CDR3 loop reads CASSLGAQQPQHF. The DNA of the CDR3 is TGTGCCAGCAGCTTAGGGGCACAACAGCCCCAGCATTTT.

The chain joins TRBV20-1 to TRBJ1-2; D is unclear. The CDR3 length is 11 residues. Germline V gene sequence: CDR1 DFQATT, CDR2 SNEGSKA (reference sequence). The V end was cut by 0 bases, the J end by 12 bases, with 11 bases between. The CDR3 here is CSAREYSGNTF. CDR3 coding DNA: TGCAGTGCTAGAGAGTACAGTGGGAACACCTTC.

Comments on this clone: Different DNA sequences within this sample yield the same CDR3. This chain uses TRBV20-1 with TRBJ2-7; no firm D call. V lost 2 bases and J lost 3, with 5 bases in between. Germline V gives CDR1 DFQATT, CDR2 SNEGSKA (reference sequence). There are 11 residues in the CDR3. Here the CDR3 DNA reads TGCAGTGCTAGAAAGGGCTACGAGCAGTACTTC. This translates into CSARKGYEQYF.

This chain links TRBV5-6 with TRBJ1-2, with TRBD1 identical over 9 bases. Germline lookup yields CDR1 SGHDT and CDR2 YYEEEE. V dropped 9 bases and J dropped 5; count of bases not matched to a gene: 5. The CDR3 is 12 amino acids. In DNA, the CDR3 is TGTGCCACCCACAGGGGGCCTTATGGCTACACCTTC. Translated, it gives CATHRGPYGYTF.

The chain links TRBV10-3 to TRBJ2-7; the D gene is possibly TRBD2 (5 bases). V lost 0 bases, J lost 0 bases, and 12 bases lay in between. This CDR3 comprises 16 residues. The V gene's germline CDR1 is ENHRY and CDR2 SYGVKD. CDR3 region: CAISESGLPLSYEQYF. DNA of the CDR3: TGTGCCATCAGTGAGTCCGGACTTCCTCTCTCCTACGAGCAGTACTTC.

The chain has TRBV5-1 and TRBJ2-5; D gene ambiguous. Germline CDR1 is SGHRS and CDR2 is YFSETQ. Trimming took 4 bases from V and 2 from J, leaving 15 bases between them. The length of the CDR3 is 15 residues. Here the CDR3 DNA reads TGCGCCAGCAGCCCCGAGTGGGCAGAGCAAGAGACCCAGTACTTC. It codes for CASSPEWAEQETQYF.

The chain carries TRBV6-1 and TRBJ2-3, with no clear D. Germline CDR1 MNHNS, CDR2 SASEGT. The V end was cut by 6 bases, the J end by 6 bases, with 10 bases between. This CDR3 contains 12 residues. CDR3 in amino acids: CASRHPGDTQYF. The CDR3 nucleotides are TGTGCCAGCAGACACCCTGGGGATACGCAGTATTTT.